The 23 T cell receptor beta chains below all came from one sample that was sequenced in a study of neurological immune-mediated disorders. Time point reported: longitudinal time-point 2. TCRdb reprocessed the 5' RACE reads with MiXCR, giving one entry per CDR3 protein. Counted here are about 80,000 distinct CDR3 sequences, 5% to 6% occurring once; the ten biggest clones make up roughly 8.6%. Sequencing used PBMCs. The receptors were gathered from an older woman with multiple sclerosis.

This clonotype was counted a few times. The chain couples TRBV11-3 to TRBJ1-6; TRBD1 is a possible D gene (6 bases). The CDR3 extends over 14 amino acids. CDR1 and CDR2 from the germline V gene are SGHNT and YENEEA. V was cut by 3 bases and J by 8 bases, with 11 bases left in between. In nucleotides, the CDR3 is TGTGCCAGCAGCTTGGGGGGCGCGTATTCACCCCTCCACTTT. It specifies CASSLGGAYSPLHF.

This clonotype occurred many times. One end of the junction varies from germline; a read error may be responsible. V usage is TRBV7-7 and J usage is TRBJ2-3; TRBD2 agrees at 8 bases. The CDR3 has 16 residues. Germline values: CDR1 SSHAT, CDR2 FNYEAQ (reference sequence). The CDR3 DNA is TGTGCTAGCAGTCTAACTAGCGGCCGGGGCACAGATACGCAGTATTTT. Translated: CASSLTSGRGTDTQYF.

This clonotype was seen many times. The chain is built from TRBV5-5 and TRBJ2-7; D unresolved. The CDR3 loop spans 15 amino acids. The germline gives CDR1 SGHKS, CDR2 YYEKEE (reference sequence). Trimming removed 0 bases from V and 3 bases from J, with 13 bases in between. The chain's CDR3 is CASSLDFGRLYEQYF. For the CDR3, the DNA is TGTGCCAGCAGCTTGGACTTTGGGCGGCTCTACGAGCAGTACTTC. The entire variable domain, with the rest obtained from reference TRBV5-5 and TRBJ2-7, is as follows: DAGVTQSPTHLIKTRGQQVTLRCSPISGHKSVSWYQQVLGQGPQFIFQYYEKEERGRGNFPDRFSARQFPNYSSELNVNALLLGDSALYLCASSLDFGRLYEQYFGPGTRLTVT.

This clonotype was counted ten times or more. Compared with germline, one end of the junction differs, possibly owing to a read error. V and J are TRBV7-6 and TRBJ2-7; tentatively, D is TRBD1 (6 bases). The CDR3 extends over 15 amino acids. Germline CDR1 reads SGHVS; CDR2 reads FNYEAQ. CDR3 DNA sequence: TGTGCCAGCACCTTAGGGGTCAGGGGATCCTACGAGCAGTACTTC. Its translation: CASTLGVRGSYEQYF. Supplemented by reference TRBV7-6 and TRBJ2-7, the full variable domain reads GAGVSQSPRYKVTKRGQDVALRCDPISGHVSLYWYRQALGQGPEFLTYFNYEAQQDKSGLPNDRFSAERPEGSISTLTIQRTEQRDSAMYRCASTLGVRGSYEQYFGPGTRLTVT.

This clonotype appeared many times. The J gene is TRBJ1-5, the V gene TRBV3-1; D uncertain. Germline loops: CDR1 LGHDT, CDR2 YNNKEL (reference sequence). The CDR3 is 14 amino acids. The germline V and J ends were trimmed by 0 bases and 0 bases, with 3 bases remaining between them. CDR3 protein: CASSQEISNQPQHF. The CDR3 DNA follows: TGTGCCAGCAGCCAAGAGATTAGCAATCAGCCCCAGCATTTT.

This clonotype was seen repeatedly, ten times or more. This chain joins TRBV27 and TRBJ2-7, with a tentative D call TRBD1 (6 bases). The CDR3 is 14 amino acids. Germline CDR1 MNHEY, CDR2 SMNVEV (reference sequence). Trimming left V 5 bases short and J 0 bases short, with 11 bases between. The CDR3 protein is CASSPRGISYEQYF. DNA of the CDR3: TGTGCCAGCAGTCCGAGGGGGATCTCCTACGAGCAGTACTTC.

This clonotype was found many times. This chain connects TRBV5-1 to TRBJ2-5; TRBD2 agrees at 9 bases. The CDR3 is made up of 16 amino acids. With 0 bases clipped from V and 4 bases from J, the junction kept 7 bases outside the gene matches. From germline, CDR1 is SGHRS and CDR2 YFSETQ. In DNA, the CDR3 is TGCGCCAGCAGCTTGGGTCCTAGCGGGGAATTAGAGACCCAGTACTTC. It is translated as CASSLGPSGELETQYF.

At least ten counts were recorded for this clonotype. J is TRBJ2-7 and V is TRBV5-1; TRBD1 matches 7 bases. The CDR3 length is 14 residues. Germline loops: CDR1 SGHRS, CDR2 YFSETQ. V gave up 2 bases and J gave up 4 bases; unmatched junction bases: 6. CDR3 bases: TGCGCCAGCAGCTTCCGGGACAGACCATACGAGCAGTACTTC. This sequence encodes CASSFRDRPYEQYF.

This clonotype occurred many times. The J gene is TRBJ2-3, the V gene TRBV7-6; 7 bases fit TRBD1. Germline V gene data show CDR1 as SGHVS and CDR2 as FNYEAQ. V was clipped by 4 bases and J by 1 base; unmatched bases: 8. The CDR3 extends over 16 amino acids. CDR3 sequence: CASSSVQGKGTDTQYF. In nucleotides, the CDR3 is TGTGCCAGCAGCTCGGTACAGGGGAAAGGCACAGATACGCAGTATTTT. The entire variable domain, with the rest obtained from reference TRBV7-6 and TRBJ2-3, is as follows: GAGVSQSPRYKVTKRGQDVALRCDPISGHVSLYWYRQALGQGPEFLTYFNYEAQQDKSGLPNDRFSAERPEGSISTLTIQRTEQRDSAMYRCASSSVQGKGTDTQYFGPGTRLTVL.

This clonotype showed up many times. The chain links TRBV20-1 to TRBJ1-4; D is unresolved. This CDR3 is 14 amino acids long. V was trimmed by 5 bases and J by 0 bases, leaving 10 bases between them. From germline, CDR1 is DFQATT and CDR2 SNEGSKA (reference sequence). In nucleotides, the CDR3 is TGCAGTGCTCTGACCCTTGCAACTAATGAAAAACTGTTTTTT. This sequence encodes CSALTLATNEKLFF.

This clonotype has a count of ten or more. The chain combines TRBV6-5 with TRBJ2-7, with a weak D call TRBD1 (6 bases). The CDR3 runs 16 residues. Germline-derived CDR1 and CDR2 are MNHEY and SVGAGI. Trimming removed 1 base at V and 7 bases at J, with 20 bases between. The CDR3 nucleotides are TGTGCCAGCAGTTACTGGTCAGGGGCCCAAATCGGGGAGCAGTACTTC. Translating it yields CASSYWSGAQIGEQYF.

At least ten counts were recorded for this clonotype. The chain is built from TRBV6-5 and TRBJ1-2, with unresolved D. Trimming pared 5 bases from V and 3 bases from J, leaving 10 bases between. The CDR3 spans 13 residues. Germline CDR1 is MNHEY and CDR2 is SVGAGI. CDR3 in DNA: TGTGCCAGCAGTACGACGACGGACTATGGCTACACCTTC. This codes for CASSTTTDYGYTF.

This clonotype was recorded many times. J is TRBJ2-5 and V is TRBV18; TRBD2 matches 8 bases. The CDR3 length is 15 residues. With V trimmed by 1 base and J by 2 bases, 3 bases remained unmatched. Germline assignment: CDR1 KGHSH and CDR2 LQKENI. This chain's CDR3 is CASSPLRGEQETQYF. DNA of the CDR3: TGTGCCAGCTCACCACTGCGGGGGGAACAAGAGACCCAGTACTTC.

Ten or more counts support this clonotype. The chain uses TRBV9 and TRBJ1-2, with D unclear. Germline V gene data show CDR1 as SGDLS and CDR2 as YYNGEE. The V end was cut by 4 bases, the J end by 8 bases, with 18 bases between. CDR3 size: 14 residues. CDR3: CASSSGALLEGYTF. In DNA form, the CDR3 reads TGTGCCAGCAGCTCCGGTGCTCTGTTAGAGGGCTACACCTTC.

In its sample, this clonotype was seen many times. The V call is TRBV6-5, the J call TRBJ1-1; D might be TRBD1 (6 bases). Germline CDR1 MNHEY, CDR2 SVGAGI. The CDR3 runs to 16 residues. The V gene lost 2 bases and the J gene lost 0 bases, with 13 bases spanning the gap. This CDR3 reads CASSYLLSGVNTEAFF. The CDR3 DNA is TGTGCCAGCAGTTACCTCCTTTCAGGGGTGAACACTGAAGCTTTCTTT.

This clonotype was observed many times. This rearrangement joins TRBV29-1 to TRBJ1-1; D unclear. This CDR3 has 12 residues. V shed 7 bases and J shed 4 bases, with 13 bases lying between them. CDR1 is SQVTM and CDR2 is ANQGSEA in the germline V gene. The CDR3 bases are TGCAGCGCTGCCCCGGTCGGCACTGAAGCTTTCTTT. Amino acids: CSAAPVGTEAFF.

This clonotype was seen repeatedly, ten times or more. This rearrangement joins TRBV6-5 to TRBJ1-1, with TRBD1 identical over 7 bases. Trimming at V came to 6 bases and at J to 1 base, leaving 5 bases not matched to a gene. Germline lookup yields CDR1 MNHEY and CDR2 SVGAGI. This CDR3 has 14 amino acids. CDR3 sequence: CASRGDSSNTEAFF. CDR3 nucleotide sequence: TGTGCCAGCAGAGGGGACAGCTCGAACACTGAAGCTTTCTTT.

This clonotype was seen repeatedly, ten times or more. The gene calls are TRBV4-1 and TRBJ1-4; TRBD1 is a possible D gene (6 bases). Trimming took off 4 bases at V and 15 bases at J, with 24 bases between the two ends. From germline, CDR1 is MGHRA and CDR2 YSYEKL. The CDR3 has 15 amino acids. The CDR3 coding sequence is TGCGCCAGCAGCCTCTTACAGGGCTCGAATGGGGAGATGTTTTTT. Translation gives CASSLLQGSNGEMFF.

The sample holds many counts of this clonotype. CDR3 DNA sequence: TGTGCCAGCAGCCGGGACAGGGGGGGAACTGAAGCTTTCTTT. The encoded protein is CASSRDRGGTEAFF. The gene calls are TRBV6-5 and TRBJ1-1; 11 nucleotides line up with TRBD1. V was clipped by 6 bases and J by 5 bases; unmatched bases: 5. The CDR3 runs to 14 residues. From germline, CDR1 is MNHEY and CDR2 SVGAGI.

This clonotype showed up just a few times. This chain links TRBV7-8 with TRBJ2-3; a weak D match, TRBD1 (6 bases). Germline V CDR1 and CDR2: SGHVS, FQNEAQ. The CDR3 spans 13 residues. V was pared by 5 bases and J by 5 bases, with 11 bases between. This chain's CDR3 is CASSPGQLDTQYF. CDR3 bases: TGTGCCAGCAGCCCCGGACAGTTAGATACGCAGTATTTT.

The sample holds many counts of this clonotype. The chain carries TRBV7-2 and TRBJ2-5, with 7 bases that match TRBD1. Germline V gene data show CDR1 as SGHTA and CDR2 as FQGNSA. The CDR3 spans 15 residues. Trimming took 4 bases from V and 1 from J; bases not matched to a gene: 6. The CDR3 nucleotides read TGTGCCAGCAGCTCCCGGGACAGATTCCAAGAGACCCAGTACTTC. Protein: CASSSRDRFQETQYF.

This clonotype was seen ten or more times. V and J are TRBV6-5 and TRBJ1-1; possible D gene TRBD1, 6 bases. Germline CDR1 MNHEY, CDR2 SVGAGI. V lost 2 bases, J lost 10 bases, and 14 bases lay in between. The CDR3 runs to 13 residues. The DNA of the CDR3 is TGTGCCAGCAGTTACGAGGGGGTTGGGGGAGCTTTCTTT. It codes for CASSYEGVGGAFF.

Ten or more counts support this clonotype. V usage is TRBV5-1 and J usage is TRBJ2-6; 11 positions agree with TRBD2. CDR3 length: 17 amino acids. V gave up 3 bases and J gave up 0 bases; unmatched junction bases: 2. Germline V gene lookup returns CDR1 SGHRS and CDR2 YFSETQ. CDR3 protein: CASSSSGGYSGANVLTF. The CDR3 DNA sequence: TGCGCCAGCAGCTCTAGCGGGGGGTACTCTGGGGCCAACGTCCTGACTTTC.